What follows describes a single TCR beta chain. The sample is drawn from a study of blood T cell repertoires in COVID-19. This CDR3 has 17 amino acids. Germline V CDR1 and CDR2: SGHVS, FNYEAQ. The ends lost 4 bases at V and 0 bases at J; junction bases unmatched: 5. How the authors handled the data: Researchers report that nucleated cell counts were estimated from reference gene primer amplification. The assay was immunoSEQ multiplex PCR, and TCRdb's table has in-frame clones only and misses some. Clone size and V and J calls were adopted from that table, with D and trimming inferred from the DNA. Of a few hundred thousand clones in the sample, 75% to 90% were seen once.

Sequencing input: PBMCs or T cells enriched from blood (not recorded which). The TCR was taken from a young man who had recovered from COVID-19. This chain joins TRBV7-6 and TRBJ2-1; TRBD2 matches at 11 bases. The CDR3 sequence: CASSSSGGRSSYNEQFF. The CDR3 DNA is TGTGCCAGCAGCTCTAGCGGGGGGCGAAGCTCCTACAATGAGCAGTTCTTC.